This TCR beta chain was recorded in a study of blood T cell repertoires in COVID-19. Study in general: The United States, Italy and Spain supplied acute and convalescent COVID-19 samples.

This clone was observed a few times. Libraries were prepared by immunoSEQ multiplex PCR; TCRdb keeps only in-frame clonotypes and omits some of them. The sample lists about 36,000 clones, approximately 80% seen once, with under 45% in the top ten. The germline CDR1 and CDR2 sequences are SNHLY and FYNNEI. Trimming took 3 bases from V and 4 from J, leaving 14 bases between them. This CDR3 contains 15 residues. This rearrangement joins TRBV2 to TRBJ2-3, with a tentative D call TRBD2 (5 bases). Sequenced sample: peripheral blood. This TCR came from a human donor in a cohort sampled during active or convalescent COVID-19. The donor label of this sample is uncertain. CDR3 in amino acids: CASSEIRAAADTQYF. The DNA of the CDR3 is TGTGCCAGCAGTGAGATACGAGCAGCGGCAGATACGCAGTATTTT. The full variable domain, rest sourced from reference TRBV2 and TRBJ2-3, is EPEVTQTPSHQVTQMGQEVILRCVPISNHLYFYWYRQILGQKVEFLVSFYNNEISEKSEIFDDQFSVERPDGSNFTLKIRSTKLEDSAMYFCASSEIRAAADTQYFGPGTRLTVL.